A selection of T cell receptor beta chains follows, all from one sample in a study of radiation and T cells in renal cell carcinoma. Method: immunoSEQ multiplex PCR; TCRdb's copy keeps in-frame clones and lacks some. This table has around 78,000 clones, about 89% appearing once. This material consisted of blood, taken from a patient whose treatment included radiotherapy and nephrectomy. These receptors originate from a woman between 65 and 79 years old with renal cell carcinoma. CDR3s include the opening cysteine and the closing phenylalanine or tryptophan. Each record gives: D gene, clone size, J gene, V gene, CDR3 protein, CDR3 DNA. The D gene is left open where the match is weak. Only some rows state a clone size, as once, few, many or a class for expanded clones.

TRBD2 | - | TRBJ2-1 | TRBV19 | CASSSRLAGSYNEQFF | TGTGCCAGTAGTAGCCGACTAGCGGGGTCCTACAATGAGCAGTTCTTC
TRBD1 | - | TRBJ2-7 | TRBV27 | CASRRGQGVSYEQYF | TGTGCCAGCAGGCGTGGACAGGGAGTTTCCTACGAGCAGTACTTC
TRBD2 | - | TRBJ2-3 | TRBV5-4 | CASSSPGLAGGRSTDTQYF | TGTGCCAGCAGCTCTCCCGGACTAGCGGGGGGGAGAAGCACAGATACGCAGTATTTT
TRBD1 | few | TRBJ1-6 | TRBV5-1 | CASSPQTGVDSPLHF | TGCGCCAGCAGCCCTCAGACAGGGGTGGATTCACCCCTCCACTTT
- | - | TRBJ1-5 | TRBV5-6 | CASSLIGQPQHF | TGTGCCAGCAGCTTGATCGGACAGCCCCAGCATTTT
- | - | TRBJ2-2 | TRBV6-6 | CATQNRDPNTGELFF | TGTGCCACCCAAAACCGGGACCCGAACACCGGGGAGCTGTTTTTT
- | - | TRBJ2-3 | TRBV11-3 | CASSLGGTDTQYF | TGTGCCAGCAGCTTAGGGGGCACAGATACGCAGTATTTT
TRBD1 | few | TRBJ1-1 | TRBV9 | CASSAGGRNTEAFF | TGTGCCAGCAGCGCAGGGGGGCGGAACACTGAAGCTTTCTTT
- | - | TRBJ1-6 | TRBV6-1 | CASSIGHFYNSPLHF | TGTGCCAGCAGTATAGGCCACTTCTATAATTCACCCCTCCACTTT
- | few | TRBJ1-1 | TRBV29-1 | CSVGPLGSEAFF | TGCAGCGTTGGACCCCTGGGATCTGAAGCTTTCTTT
- | - | TRBJ1-5 | TRBV9 | CASSVGWGNQPQHF | TGTGCCAGCAGCGTAGGGTGGGGCAATCAGCCCCAGCATTTT
TRBD1 | - | TRBJ2-4 | TRBV18 | CASSKGQGKAKNIQYF | TGTGCCAGCTCCAAGGGACAGGGCAAGGCCAAAAACATTCAGTACTTC
TRBD1 | - | TRBJ2-7 | TRBV19 | CASSIAQGEQYF | TGTGCCAGTAGTATAGCACAGGGGGAGCAGTACTTC
TRBD1 | - | TRBJ1-2 | TRBV28 | CASNLSSGQQGSGYTF | TGTGCCAGCAACCTAAGCTCGGGACAGCAAGGATCTGGCTACACCTTC
TRBD2 | - | TRBJ2-1 | TRBV2 | CASSGWRGGFYNEQFF | TGTGCCAGCAGTGGTTGGCGGGGGGGATTCTACAATGAGCAGTTCTTC
- | - | TRBJ1-5 | TRBV6-5 | CASQTDSNQPQHF | TGTGCCAGCCAGACAGATAGCAATCAGCCCCAGCATTTT
TRBD1 | few | TRBJ1-1 | TRBV6-6 | CASLRRQGGTEAFF | TGTGCCAGCCTCCGACGACAGGGAGGCACTGAAGCTTTCTTT
- | - | TRBJ1-5 | TRBV19 | CASSITGDSNQPQHF | TGTGCCAGTAGTATTACTGGTGACAGCAATCAGCCCCAGCATTTT
TRBD2 | - | TRBJ2-3 | TRBV7-2 | CASSPQPFQLAGADTQYF | TGTGCCAGCAGCCCCCAGCCCTTCCAACTAGCGGGGGCAGATACGCAGTATTTT
TRBD1 | - | TRBJ1-3 | TRBV27 | CASSLTGTGSGNTIYF | TGTGCCAGCAGTTTAACCGGGACAGGCTCTGGAAACACCATATATTTT